This T cell receptor (beta chain) is from a study of T-cell reconstitution after alpha-beta-depleted transplantation in children. General observations from the study: Approximately two months post-transplant, alpha-beta T cells reportedly originated from several hundred expanded graft clones.

The ends were cut back, 0 bases at V and 3 bases at J, with 6 bases in the middle. There are 13 residues in the CDR3. From germline, CDR1 is SGDLS and CDR2 YYNGEE. Using unique molecular identifiers, the investigators prepared the TCRbeta library. TCRdb independently ran MiXCR on the PCR reads; one entry per CDR3 protein. The repertoire holds tens of thousands of distinct CDR3 sequences, with under 6.5% as singletons. This clonotype was observed at least ten times. Antigen: not known. The specimen was PBMCs, mostly from graft donor cells, collected 60 days after TCRalphabeta/CD19-depleted stem cell transplant. The chain links TRBV9 to TRBJ1-2; the D gene is possibly TRBD1 (5 bases). The receptor was isolated from a female patient between 2 and 15 years old who had a stem cell transplant for aplastic anemia, so the T cells may come from the graft donor. In DNA form, the CDR3 reads TGTGCCAGCAGCGTAGGGGGCTACTATGGCTACACCTTC. Translation: CASSVGGYYGYTF.